What follows are 3 T cell receptor beta chains derived from one specimen sequenced in a study of shared clonotypes between healthy human individuals. Only in-frame clones appear in the TCRdb table, and some are missing; sequencing was by immunoSEQ multiplex PCR. Of approximately 100,000 clones listed, around 67% are singletons. Sequenced: memory CD8+ T cells sorted from blood. Subset given: CD45RO+ cells pooled with CCR7-negative TemRA cells. The receptors shown here come from a man younger than 45 in good health.

This clone was detected ten times or more. This chain connects TRBV6-5 to TRBJ2-7; D remains unclear. Germline-derived CDR1 and CDR2 are MNHEY and SVGAGI. The CDR3 covers 13 residues. The ends were cut back, 5 bases at V and 3 bases at J, with 11 bases in the middle. The CDR3 DNA is TGTGCCAGCAGTGATTGGTACGGCTACGAGCAGTACTTC. Its translation is CASSDWYGYEQYF.

The rearrangement joins TRBV19 to TRBJ2-7; D gene unclear. Trimming took 3 bases from V and 3 from J, leaving 15 bases between them. The CDR3 loop spans 15 amino acids. The germline gives CDR1 LNHDA, CDR2 SQIVND (reference sequence). CDR3 coding DNA: TGTGCCAGTAGTATTAGTGAACGAGTGGGCTACGAGCAGTACTTC. Protein sequence: CASSISERVGYEQYF. Based on the CDR3 plus reference TRBV19 and TRBJ2-7, the full variable domain is DGGITQSPKYLFRKEGQNVTLSCEQNLNHDAMYWYRQDPGQGLRLIYYSQIVNDFQKGDIAEGYSVSREKKESFPLTVTSAQKNPTAFYLCASSISERVGYEQYFGPGTRLTVT.

The chain links TRBV7-9 to TRBJ2-7; D is perhaps TRBD2 (6 bases). CDR1 SEHNR and CDR2 FQNEAQ come from the germline V gene (reference sequence). The CDR3 totals 15 residues. V gave up 6 bases and J gave up 2 bases, with 17 bases separating them. In DNA form, the CDR3 reads TGTGCCAGCAGTACCACCGGGACTCCTGCCTACGAGCAGTACTTC. It encodes CASSTTGTPAYEQYF.